This T cell receptor (beta chain) originates from a study of cytomegalovirus exposure and HLA in healthy donors. Looked up from germline, CDR1 is GTSNPN and CDR2 is SVGIG (reference sequence). The CDR3 contains 16 residues. With V trimmed by 0 bases and J by 9 bases, 7 bases remained unmatched. The donors were part of the validation cohort, which consisted of about 120 subjects and was separate from the first cohort of under 750 subjects. Study-wide results and caveats: Clusters of TCRs from the first cohort tended to co-occur in the 100 to 150 validation repertoires (as a later analysis found). The classifier, whose performance was assessed in both the original and validation cohorts, reportedly diagnosed cytomegalovirus status with high specificity and sensitivity. Despite most TCR sequences being rare, some public TCRs occurred in many donors.

The repertoire was sequenced with immunoSEQ multiplex PCR; TCRdb's copy has only in-frame clones and lacks some. The sample has around 140,000 clones, approximately 94% seen once. Turning to this clone: The antigen is undetermined.

V gene TRBV30 combines with J gene TRBJ2-1, with 14 positions matching TRBD2. The sample taken for sequencing was PBMCs. This TCR was recovered from a man between 18 and 35 years old in good health and CMV-seropositive. The CDR3 region is CAWSVHSGLAGGEQFF. The CDR3 nucleotides read TGTGCCTGGAGTGTACATTCAGGACTAGCGGGAGGTGAGCAGTTCTTC.